These 3 T cell receptor beta chains share one sample of origin, sequenced in a study of blood T cells in healthy people across ages. A second about 6 to 12 cycle PCR used barcoded and J-beta primers. One entry per CDR3 protein, called by TCRdb with MiXCR from the 5' RACE reads. Of some 730,000 distinct CDR3 sequences listed, over 20% are singletons. Sequencing was done on a sample of blood. These receptors came from a man between 65 and 85 years old in good health.

The chain carries TRBV6-1 and TRBJ2-5; D is uncertain. This CDR3 has 13 amino acids. Per germline, CDR1 MNHNS and CDR2 SASEGT. The V gene lost 2 bases and the J gene lost 5 bases, with 9 bases spanning the gap. The CDR3 DNA reads TGTGCCAGCAGTGAACTAGGTCCGGAGACCCAGTACTTC. It is translated as CASSELGPETQYF.

This clonotype was seen a handful of times. V and J are TRBV23-1 and TRBJ2-1; 7 bases are a match to TRBD1. The end of the DNA is better explained by TRBJ2-7, so the J call may be wrong. TRBV23-1 carries the ORF label, with uncertain function. The CDR3 is made up of 16 amino acids. For the CDR3, the DNA is TGCGCCAGCAGTCATTGGGGGACAGAACTGACCTACGAGCAGTACGTC. This translates into CASSHWGTELTYEQYV.

This chain connects TRBV20-1 to TRBJ2-5; D assignment may be TRBD1 or TRBD2 (5 bases each). Germline V gene data show CDR1 as DFQATT and CDR2 as SNEGSKA (reference sequence). The CDR3 consists of 13 residues. V lost 0 bases, J lost 5 bases, and 10 bases lay in between. CDR3 bases: TGCAGTGCTAGAGAGGGGTGGGGGGAGACCCAGTACTTC. This codes for CSAREGWGETQYF.